Below, 2 T cell receptor beta chains from the same sample are listed, as sequenced in a study of CD8 T cells in Susac syndrome (dated by TCRdb to between 2018 and 2021). Libraries were built with the immunoSEQ multiplex PCR assay. RNA was extracted using the RNeasy kit, and roughly 0.45 to 1 microgram was reverse transcribed with random hexamers. Using fastp trimming at Q25 and MiXCR clonotype assembly, TCRdb reanalyzed the public sequencing data and kept in-frame beta chains. Rows merge per CDR3 protein into single entries with the most common DNA and genes. This sample lists approximately 190,000 distinct CDR3 sequences; around nine tenths were detected once. The top ten clonotypes cover over 0.075% of the sample. The sample consisted of CD4+ T cells from PBMCs. The receptors derive from a human donor with Susac syndrome.

Only a few counts were recorded for this clonotype. DNA for the CDR3: TGCGCCAGCAGTGAGTCTGGTGAAAAACTGTTTTTT. Protein: CASSESGEKLFF. V and J are TRBV10-2 and TRBJ1-4; D is unresolved. Trimming took 0 bases from V and 7 from J, leaving 3 bases between them. This CDR3 is built from 12 residues. Germline V CDR1 and CDR2: WSHSY, SAAADI.

The genes are TRBV27 and TRBJ1-1, with D unresolved. The CDR3 length is 14 residues. Trimming stripped 5 bases from V and 0 bases from J, with 10 bases between. Germline V gives CDR1 MNHEY, CDR2 SMNVEV (reference sequence). The CDR3 region is CASSPGFMNTEAFF. In DNA form, the CDR3 reads TGTGCCAGCAGTCCAGGATTCATGAACACTGAAGCTTTCTTT.